These T cell receptor beta chains were read from a single sample in a study of OX40 agonist ivuxolimab in advanced cancers. Clones were sequenced by immunoSEQ multiplex PCR, and TCRdb holds only the in-frame ones, with some missing. The sample consists of roughly 40,000 clones, about 88% of them appearing once. The sample was CD4+ or CD8+ T cells sorted from blood, taken in a trial of the OX40 agonist ivuxolimab. The receptors come from an adult with an advanced solid tumor such as melanoma, head and neck, liver or kidney cancer. CDR3s include the opening cysteine and the closing phenylalanine or tryptophan. Clone size is given for some rows only: seen once, a few or many times, or a class if the clone is expanded.

J gene: TRBJ1-2
clone size: .
V gene: TRBV30
CDR3 protein: CAFDRGYGYTF

J gene: TRBJ1-3
clone size: .
V gene: TRBV7-9
CDR3 protein: CASSPGTGAGASGNTIYF

J gene: TRBJ2-5
clone size: .
V gene: TRBV7-6
CDR3 protein: CASSFRQGYQETQYF

J gene: TRBJ2-1
clone size: .
V gene: TRBV19
CDR3 protein: CASSFTGGAYNEQFF

J gene: TRBJ2-1
clone size: .
V gene: TRBV5-6
CDR3 protein: CASMIGGSLDNEQFF

J gene: TRBJ1-1
clone size: .
V gene: TRBV9
CDR3 protein: CASSVGTGNTEAFF

J gene: TRBJ2-2
clone size: few
V gene: TRBV4-2
CDR3 protein: CASSQATGNTGELFF

J gene: TRBJ1-2
clone size: .
V gene: TRBV28
CDR3 protein: CASSPLRTGNGYTF

J gene: TRBJ2-1
clone size: .
V gene: TRBV5-1
CDR3 protein: CASSFGESSYNEQFF

J gene: TRBJ1-3
clone size: .
V gene: TRBV19
CDR3 protein: CASSMAGNTIYF

J gene: TRBJ2-1
clone size: .
V gene: TRBV6-5
CDR3 protein: CASRGGESYNEQFF

J gene: TRBJ2-7
clone size: .
V gene: TRBV5-6
CDR3 protein: CASSSIIKQGYEQYF

J gene: TRBJ1-1
clone size: .
V gene: TRBV9
CDR3 protein: CASSVMTGNSEAFF

J gene: TRBJ1-5
clone size: .
V gene: TRBV19
CDR3 protein: CASSITEGGWQPQHF

J gene: TRBJ2-5
clone size: few
V gene: TRBV4-3
CDR3 protein: CASSQDLPGLAETQYF

J gene: TRBJ2-5
clone size: few
V gene: TRBV5-6
CDR3 protein: CASSWGDRVGETQYF

J gene: TRBJ1-2
clone size: .
V gene: TRBV30
CDR3 protein: CAWSVKAAVYGYTF

J gene: TRBJ1-1
clone size: .
V gene: TRBV2
CDR3 protein: CASYTSRGQMNTEAFF

J gene: TRBJ2-7
clone size: .
V gene: TRBV19
CDR3 protein: CASSIGTGYEQYF

J gene: TRBJ1-1
clone size: .
V gene: TRBV30
CDR3 protein: CAWNRNTEAFF

J gene: TRBJ1-2
clone size: .
V gene: TRBV27
CDR3 protein: CASSLSGGYGYTF

J gene: TRBJ1-5
clone size: .
V gene: TRBV21-1
CDR3 protein: CASIPVYNQPQHF

J gene: TRBJ2-5
clone size: .
V gene: TRBV9
CDR3 protein: CASSVDTKETQYF

J gene: TRBJ2-7
clone size: .
V gene: TRBV6-1
CDR3 protein: CASSSELRYEQYF

J gene: TRBJ2-5
clone size: .
V gene: TRBV7-6
CDR3 protein: CASSLWAGGLKQETQYF

J gene: TRBJ1-1
clone size: .
V gene: TRBV30
CDR3 protein: CAWSDFPGGNTEAFF

J gene: TRBJ2-2
clone size: .
V gene: TRBV4-1
CDR3 protein: CASSQEGGDTGELFF

J gene: TRBJ1-1
clone size: .
V gene: TRBV19
CDR3 protein: CASSMGIGLSNTEAFF

J gene: TRBJ2-1
clone size: .
V gene: TRBV19
CDR3 protein: CASSIAGGLGYTEQFF

J gene: TRBJ1-1
clone size: few
V gene: TRBV19
CDR3 protein: CASSIQDLNTEAFF

J gene: TRBJ2-7
clone size: medium-sized
V gene: TRBV6-1
CDR3 protein: CASSEAVGQPYEQYF

J gene: TRBJ2-1
clone size: .
V gene: TRBV7-9
CDR3 protein: CASSAKTRDEQFF

J gene: TRBJ1-2
clone size: .
V gene: TRBV10-3
CDR3 protein: CAISEHKDIWTYYGYTF

J gene: TRBJ1-4
clone size: .
V gene: TRBV9
CDR3 protein: CASSVTVNEKLFF

J gene: TRBJ2-1
clone size: .
V gene: TRBV27
CDR3 protein: CASNPDSGNEQFF

J gene: TRBJ1-4
clone size: .
V gene: TRBV5-1
CDR3 protein: CASSLAGRSLNEKLFF

J gene: TRBJ2-7
clone size: .
V gene: TRBV25-1
CDR3 protein: CASSEWGSSSYEQYF

J gene: TRBJ2-7
clone size: .
V gene: TRBV11-3
CDR3 protein: CASSPPQGDGYEQYF

J gene: TRBJ1-5
clone size: .
V gene: TRBV7-6
CDR3 protein: CASSLETGIGNQPQHF

J gene: TRBJ1-1
clone size: .
V gene: TRBV2
CDR3 protein: CASIKGEAFF

J gene: TRBJ1-1
clone size: .
V gene: TRBV7-8
CDR3 protein: CASSSTTGVNTEAFF

J gene: TRBJ1-1
clone size: .
V gene: TRBV6-5
CDR3 protein: CASSLGPGTEAFF

J gene: TRBJ2-3
clone size: .
V gene: TRBV5-1
CDR3 protein: CASSPPTFSSTDTQYF